This T cell receptor beta chain was sequenced during a study of cytomegalovirus exposure and HLA in healthy donors (dated by TCRdb to 2015 to 2018). Regarding the complete study: An earlier analysis of under 600 of the donors reported 250 to 300 Gb of sequence data and approximately 110 million unique TCR beta sequences from 150 million to 200 million T cells. An early release that covered about 640 HLA-typed donors contained around 300 gigabases of sequencing data and tens of millions of unique TCR sequences. The genetic ancestry cluster associated with self-reported Caucasian donors included roughly 84% of the roughly 400 genotyped donors. The study was designed to test whether signatures of past pathogen exposure could be identified by cataloging public T cell receptors. The study used immunosequencing to profile the T cell repertoires of approximately 630 subjects and linked those repertoires to cytomegalovirus serostatus. Besides the first cohort of approximately 670 subjects, a separate validation cohort made up of roughly 120 different subjects was used. To predict cytomegalovirus infection status, the study combined high-throughput TCR immunosequencing, statistical association of individual TCRs with disease status, and machine learning. A later analysis re-examined previously published TCR beta repertoires from more than 550 donors and added high-resolution HLA genotyping to investigate patterns of TCR occurrence. Rather than using new phenotypic data, the later analysis identified candidate immune exposures from TCR beta sequences and from how often those sequences occurred across donors. An earlier analysis of 587 of the donors applied high-throughput TCR beta sequencing to assess whether each TCR beta V gene segment acted as functional or pseudogenic. Donor age, sex, ethnicity and CMV serostatus were collected together with the repertoire data. A later genetic analysis took genome-wide SNP genotypes for about 60% of the roughly 670 donors and used that subset as a discovery cohort. Every discovery cohort repertoire had been produced on one sequencing platform. Class I and class II HLA loci were covered by the typing at four-digit resolution. Typing coverage differed by locus: A, B, C, DRB1 and DQB1 were typed in about 620-640 donors, DQA1 in approximately 520, DPA1 in around 580, and DPB1 in 472. Because of strong linkage in the cohort, roughly five DR-DQ haplotypes were treated as single units for association and clustering. On average, about 200,000 unique TCR beta nucleotide sequences were sequenced per donor among about 400 genotyped donors of the cohort, with roughly 18% of those sequences being non-productive. Findings and caveats that apply to the study as a whole: Because the 87-base-pair reads could not distinguish some IMGT-functional V segments, including TRBV6-2 and TRBV6-3, those segments were excluded. In a later analysis, several top co-occurrence clusters were reported to appear linked to parvovirus B19, influenza, CMV and Epstein-Barr virus. According to a later analysis, TCR association rates differed among HLA loci, with DRB1 alleles showing the most associated TCRs and HLA-C alleles showing the fewest. The only immune exposure information available for the cohort was CMV serostatus. A further reported finding was that TCR beta sequences accurately predicted the HLA-A and HLA-B alleles for most subjects in the first cohort. Because HLA typing was missing for some donors at each locus, association tests included only the typed subset. Compared with the approximately 700-donor mean, donors in an Asian-associated ancestry cluster had fewer N-insertions in productive TCRs, according to a later genetic analysis. According to a later analysis, most CMV-associated TCR beta chains appeared to be HLA-restricted, and the HLA associations seemed to be driven largely by CMV exposure. Compared with equally common non-associated chains, HLA-associated TCR beta chains in a later analysis were more clonally expanded and had lower generation probabilities. V-gene and J-gene trimming of TCR beta chains was associated with a missense DCLRE1C variant in a later genetic analysis, and the association was replicated in an independent cohort. Correlated functional status among segregating V segments might reflect linkage disequilibrium, but an unknown experimental factor could not be ruled out. In vitro tests confirmed that a few of the cytomegalovirus-associated TCR beta chains recognize cytomegalovirus antigens. Roughly uniform sequencing depth across donors was assumed in presence/absence analyses, although this assumption may not hold. Assigning TCR associations to individual alleles was difficult when HLA alleles, especially DR and DQ, strongly co-occurred. The sequencing pipeline was judged likely to have produced a cluster of highly shared sequence variants as a technical artifact. In a later analysis, 16,951 TCR beta sequences were associated with specific HLA alleles at a false discovery rate of 0.05. In the study, around 150 TCR beta chains were listed as associated with cytomegalovirus. In an earlier analysis of some 500 of the donors, most TCR beta V segments appeared in productive rearrangements about 90% or about 30% of the time, broadly matching IMGT annotations. The earlier analysis of around 600 of the donors excluded fewer than 20 rarely observed V segments, including chromosome 9 orphons, because counts were too low. The classifier was reported to diagnose cytomegalovirus status with high specificity and sensitivity in both the original cohort and the validation cohort. Only TCR beta chains were sequenced in this cohort, and the absence of alpha or paired-chain data limited detectable features. It was suggested by the authors that the approach could potentially be generalized to other disease states and immunological phenotypes. While some public TCRs were present in many individuals, most TCR sequences turned up only very rarely across donors.

Library preparation used the immunoSEQ multiplex PCR assay. A mixture of 60 forward primers for TCR Vbeta segments and 13 reverse primers for TCR Jbeta segments was used in the multiplex PCR. The CDR3 region of rearranged TCR beta genes was amplified from genomic DNA with a multiplex PCR assay. Amplified TCR beta libraries were sequenced as 87-base-pair reads on the Illumina HiSeq System. On the study's bioinformatics: In a later analysis, about 80 million unique TCR beta chains were counted across the approximately 640 repertoires, and some 10 million of these chains were shared by at least two donors. Raw reads were error-corrected and collapsed into unique sequences with a nearest-neighbor algorithm that merged closely related sequences to remove PCR and sequencing errors. To assign V, D and J gene segments, CDR3 sequences were aligned to IMGT reference sequences. For a sequence to be retained, a match of at least six nucleotides was required to both a V gene segment and a J gene segment. A rearrangement counted as productive if the CDR3 had no stop codons and remained in frame with V and J, and every other rearrangement counted as non-productive. Following IMGT convention, CDR3 was defined as the stretch from the second conserved V-encoded cysteine to the conserved J-encoded phenylalanine. The earlier analysis of roughly 590 of the donors excluded sequences that lacked an unambiguous match to a single V gene segment. In an earlier analysis of some 590 of the donors, V segments were called functional above 56.7% productive rearrangements and were called segregating when the between-donor standard deviation exceeded 5%. A statistical classification framework was built to diagnose cytomegalovirus status from the catalog of TCR beta chain sequences. V and J gene assignment, in a later analysis, came from comparing TCR nucleotide sequences with IMGT/GENE-DB human TR gene sequences. Using the TCRdist pipeline, a later analysis assigned CDR3 sequences along with most-parsimonious VDJ recombination scenarios. A later analysis defined each TCR beta chain by its CDR3 amino acid sequence plus V-gene family, and excluded reads lacking a unique V-gene family. In a later analysis, 450 to 600 highly shared, low-generation-probability nucleotide sequences were removed to address suspected cross-contamination and a sequencing artifact. In a later analysis, a clonal expansion index for each public chain was calculated from normalized within-repertoire ranks of inferred template counts. In a later analysis, generation probabilities were computed using a VDJ recombination model fitted to out-of-frame rearrangements, and the results were checked against IGoR. In a later analysis, TCR-TCR, TCR-HLA and TCR-CMV co-occurrence was scored with hypergeometric tests, and a repertoire-size bias correction was applied to TCR pairs. False discovery rates were estimated in a later analysis by permuting HLA or CMV assignments 20 times. In a later analysis, co-occurring TCRs were grouped with DBSCAN, and TCRdist sequence similarity was added when clustering was performed within HLA-allele-positive subsets. Co-occurrence clustering excluded repertoires with fewer than 30,000 or more than 120,000 public chains, plus five with anomalous nucleotide sharing. The table was pulled from immuneACCESS by TCRdb, which kept in-frame rearrangements only. Such tables lose some clones; where checked, under half of the loss comes from unresolved V genes, and the rest has no known cause. The DNA gave D and trimming, while V, J and clone size come from that table. The table for this sample lists tens of thousands of clones; over 60% of them were counted only once. The ten largest clones represent less than 9.5% of the sample.

In its sample, this clone was seen once. Its antigen is unknown. One base away there is no much larger clone; base qualities are not given. The cohort comprised some 700 healthy bone marrow donors. At the time of sampling, every cohort member was nominally healthy, though immune exposures that went unrecorded were likely present. The donor was CMV seronegative and was included in the group of hundreds of seronegative cohort members. Each donor provided a peripheral blood sample, and peripheral blood mononuclear cells were used for TCR beta sequencing. Genomic DNA extraction from the blood cell samples was performed with the Qiagen DNeasy Blood Extraction Kit. V is cut by 0 bases and J by 1 base, and the space between the germline ends is 10 bases. The CDR3 covers 15 residues, taking in both the cysteine and the phenylalanine. CDR3 DNA is the only sequence kept; it has 45 bases, read in frame from the first base. According to the germline V gene, CDR1 reads SGDLS and CDR2 reads YYNGEE.

This receptor chain uses TRBV9 and TRBJ1-1; the D gene lacks a confident call. Sequenced input: PBMCs. This TCR derives from a woman in her 50s in good health and CMV-seronegative. The nucleotides read TGTGCCAGCAGCGTAGTCCCCGACACGAACACTGAAGCTTTCTTT. It codes for CASSVVPDTNTEAFF.